Below, 28 T cell receptor beta chains from the same sample are listed, as sequenced in a study of shared clonotypes between healthy human individuals. Measured with immunoSEQ multiplex PCR; TCRdb has only the in-frame clones, and not every one. The sample carries roughly 1,500,000 clones, 98% to 99% recorded once. Source material: naive CD4+ T cells sorted from blood. Indicated subset: CD45RA+ positively selected. The receptors shown here come from a man aged 25-45 years in good health.

This chain uses TRBV4-1 with TRBJ1-1; D is unresolved. Germline V gene sequence: CDR1 MGHRA, CDR2 YSYEKL. The length of the CDR3 is 15 residues. The germline V and J ends were trimmed by 0 bases and 0 bases, with 8 bases remaining between them. The CDR3 reads CASSQEVRLNTEAFF. The CDR3 bases are TGCGCCAGCAGCCAAGAGGTCAGGTTGAACACTGAAGCTTTCTTT.

V usage is TRBV9 and J usage is TRBJ1-1, with D possibly TRBD1 on 5 matching bases. The germline gives CDR1 SGDLS, CDR2 YYNGEE. The germline V and J ends were trimmed by 4 bases and 11 bases, with 15 bases remaining between them. This CDR3 is built from 12 residues. In DNA, the CDR3 is TGTGCCAGCAGCCCCGGTTGGGGGGGGGCTTTCTTT. This sequence encodes CASSPGWGGAFF.

The chain uses TRBV2 and TRBJ2-1; maybe TRBD1 (6 bases). There are 12 residues in the CDR3. Germline V gene lookup returns CDR1 SNHLY and CDR2 FYNNEI. Between the trimmed V and J ends, which lost 6 bases and 15 bases, there was a span of 18 bases. Here the CDR3 DNA reads TGTGCCAGCAGACAGGGACATAACTTGCCGTTCTTC. This gives the protein CASRQGHNLPFF.

The chain recombines TRBV9 with TRBJ2-6; no clear D. This CDR3 has 15 amino acids. From germline, CDR1 is SGDLS and CDR2 YYNGEE. The V and J ends lost 4 bases and 0 bases respectively, with 8 bases between them. The CDR3, as DNA: TGTGCCAGCAGCCGACCCAGCTCTGGGGCCAACGTCCTGACTTTC. It yields the protein CASSRPSSGANVLTF.

Only a few counts were recorded for this clone. Within the sample, other DNA sequences also encode this same CDR3. The rearrangement uses TRBV5-1 and TRBJ2-5; no firm D call. The CDR3 runs to 13 residues. With 0 bases removed from V and 2 bases from J, the gap between germline ends came to 5 bases. Germline-derived CDR1 and CDR2 are SGHRS and YFSETQ. The DNA of the CDR3 is TGCGCCAGCAGCTTGGTTGATCAAGAGACCCAGTACTTC. Translated, it gives CASSLVDQETQYF.

The rearrangement joins TRBV19 to TRBJ2-1; 11 positions match TRBD2. V trimming: 3 bases; J trimming: 0 bases; junction bases outside the gene matches: 4. This CDR3 has 17 amino acids. Looked up from germline, CDR1 is LNHDA and CDR2 is SQIVND (reference sequence). The CDR3: CASSIPGLADSYNEQFF. The DNA for the CDR3 is TGTGCCAGTAGTATTCCGGGACTAGCGGACTCCTACAATGAGCAGTTCTTC. Full variable domain (remainder filled in from reference TRBV19 and TRBJ2-1): DGGITQSPKYLFRKEGQNVTLSCEQNLNHDAMYWYRQDPGQGLRLIYYSQIVNDFQKGDIAEGYSVSREKKESFPLTVTSAQKNPTAFYLCASSIPGLADSYNEQFFGPGTRLTVL.

The V gene is TRBV6-5, the J gene TRBJ2-7; TRBD2 matches 10 bases. Germline values: CDR1 MNHEY, CDR2 SVGAGI. V shed 7 bases and J 6 bases; nucleotides not matched to a gene: 6. The CDR3 loop spans 13 amino acids. CDR3: CASTELAGREQYF. The DNA for the CDR3 is TGTGCCAGCACCGAACTAGCGGGACGCGAGCAGTACTTC.

V is TRBV5-1 and J is TRBJ2-2; 15 bases line up with TRBD2. From germline, CDR1 is SGHRS and CDR2 YFSETQ. Losses at the gene ends were 3 bases for V and 4 bases for J; bases not matched to a gene: 7. The length of the CDR3 is 18 residues. The CDR3 loop reads CASSSGLAGGFFTGELFF. The CDR3 DNA is TGCGCCAGCAGCTCCGGACTAGCGGGAGGGTTCTTCACCGGGGAGCTGTTTTTT.

This clone was detected once. This rearrangement joins TRBV6-5 to TRBJ1-5; TRBD1 aligns across 10 bases. CDR3 length: 15 residues. Per germline, CDR1 MNHEY and CDR2 SVGAGI. With V trimmed by 6 bases and J by 7 bases, 9 bases remained unmatched. Here the CDR3 reads CASRTSGQGRQPQHF. For the CDR3, the DNA is TGTGCCAGCAGGACTTCGGGACAGGGGCGCCAGCCCCAGCATTTT.

The rearrangement links TRBV7-2 to TRBJ1-1; a possible D gene is TRBD1 (6 bases). With 7 bases removed from V and 0 bases from J, the gap between germline ends came to 15 bases. Germline V gene lookup returns CDR1 SGHTA and CDR2 FQGNSA. CDR3 length: 15 residues. The CDR3 DNA is TGTGCCAGCACCCTAGTCGGGGGCTTGAACACTGAAGCTTTCTTT. Its protein product is CASTLVGGLNTEAFF.

CDR3 sequence: CATSRQLVRVSYEQYF. CDR3 DNA sequence: TGTGCCACCAGCAGACAGTTAGTGCGAGTCTCCTACGAGCAGTACTTC. The rearrangement links TRBV15 to TRBJ2-7; no clear D gene. The CDR3 covers 16 residues. Germline V CDR1 and CDR2: LNHNV, YYDKDF (reference sequence). Trimming took 2 bases from V and 0 from J, leaving 14 bases between them. Looking up the rest from reference TRBV15 and TRBJ2-7 gives the full variable domain: DAMVIQNPRYQVTQFGKPVTLSCSQTLNHNVMYWYQQKSSQAPKLLFHYYDKDFNNEADTPDNFQSRRPNTSFCFLDIRSPGLGDTAMYLCATSRQLVRVSYEQYFGPGTRLTVT.

The chain uses TRBV6-1 and TRBJ2-7; D ambiguous. Looked up from germline, CDR1 is MNHNS and CDR2 is SASEGT. Trimming removed 7 bases at V and 2 bases at J, with 12 bases between. CDR3 length: 13 amino acids. In DNA, the CDR3 is TGTGCCAGCAAGGATAACGGCCCCTACGAGCAGTACTTC. Translated, it gives CASKDNGPYEQYF.

The V and J genes are TRBV4-1 and TRBJ1-2; the D is unclear. Germline lookup yields CDR1 MGHRA and CDR2 YSYEKL. The CDR3 extends over 16 amino acids. The ends were cut back, 1 base at V and 0 bases at J, with 12 bases in the middle. Here the CDR3 reads CASSQVGAGANYGYTF. CDR3 DNA: TGCGCCAGCAGCCAAGTTGGCGCTGGGGCTAACTATGGCTACACCTTC.

The chain is built from TRBV7-9 and TRBJ2-1; 8 nucleotides agree with TRBD2. This CDR3 is 19 amino acids long. Germline CDR1 reads SEHNR; CDR2 reads FQNEAQ (reference sequence). The trim removed 8 bases at V and 0 bases at J, leaving 18 bases unmatched. CDR3 DNA: TGTGCCAGCGTTCCGGGACTAGGTCCTCTCCTGAGCTCCTACAATGAGCAGTTCTTC. Amino acids: CASVPGLGPLLSSYNEQFF.

Of note for this clone: Other DNA sequences of this sample code for an identical CDR3. This sequence joins TRBV5-1 and TRBJ2-3; D is undetermined. Germline CDR1 SGHRS, CDR2 YFSETQ. The CDR3 spans 13 residues. Trimming left V 5 bases short and J 4 bases short, with 11 bases between. The CDR3 is CASSLGEADTQYF. CDR3 DNA sequence: TGCGCCAGCAGTCTTGGGGAAGCAGATACGCAGTATTTT.

The chain is built from TRBV7-9 and TRBJ2-4; D is unclear. V shed 1 base and J shed 0 bases, with 7 bases lying between them. In germline, CDR1 is SEHNR, CDR2 FQNEAQ (reference sequence). The CDR3 contains 15 residues. The CDR3 reads CASSLVGQAKNIQYF. The DNA of the CDR3 is TGTGCCAGCAGCTTAGTAGGCCAAGCCAAAAACATTCAGTACTTC.

This sequence joins TRBV6-6 and TRBJ2-5; perhaps D is TRBD1 or TRBD2 (5 bases each). The J call may be mistaken, given a closer DNA end match to TRBJ2-7. The CDR3 extends over 14 amino acids. From germline, CDR1 is MNHNY and CDR2 SVGAGI (reference sequence). The CDR3 region has the DNA TGTGCCAGCAGTCAGGGACGATTGGAGTACGAGCAGTACTTC. Its protein product is CASSQGRLEYEQYF.

V and J are TRBV5-4 and TRBJ2-7; 11 bases map to TRBD2. The CDR3 is made up of 15 amino acids. CDR1 is SGHNT and CDR2 is YYREEE in the germline V gene (reference sequence). V gave up 4 bases and J gave up 0 bases; unmatched junction bases: 3. This CDR3 reads CASSVAGGSSYEQYF. CDR3 coding DNA: TGTGCCAGCAGCGTAGCGGGAGGGTCCTCCTACGAGCAGTACTTC.

This rearrangement joins TRBV28 to TRBJ2-7, with a possible D match to TRBD2 (5 bases). Trimming stripped 2 bases from V and 7 bases from J, with 18 bases between. The CDR3 runs to 15 residues. Per germline, CDR1 MDHEN and CDR2 SYDVKM. The CDR3 bases are TGTGCCAGCAGTTTACCCCGGACTTCGCTAGAGGAGCAGTACTTC. Translation gives CASSLPRTSLEEQYF.

The V call is TRBV5-1, the J call TRBJ2-3; D ambiguous. This CDR3 contains 14 residues. The ends were cut back, 5 bases at V and 1 base at J, with 11 bases in the middle. Germline V gene sequence: CDR1 SGHRS, CDR2 YFSETQ. This CDR3 reads CASSLRSGTDTQYF. The CDR3 region has the DNA TGCGCCAGCAGTTTGAGGTCAGGCACAGATACGCAGTATTTT.

This chain uses TRBV7-2 with TRBJ1-1; the match to TRBD1 covers 8 bases. The ends lost 1 base at V and 8 bases at J; junction bases unmatched: 6. Germline V gene data show CDR1 as SGHTA and CDR2 as FQGNSA. This CDR3 region has 14 residues. The CDR3: CASSLVVGTGEAFF. CDR3 DNA sequence: TGTGCCAGCAGCTTAGTGGTTGGGACAGGAGAAGCTTTCTTT.

This rearrangement joins TRBV7-9 to TRBJ2-2, with a weak D call TRBD2 (6 bases). Germline loops: CDR1 SEHNR, CDR2 FQNEAQ (reference sequence). The CDR3 is 17 amino acids. With 6 bases removed from V and 7 bases from J, the gap between germline ends came to 24 bases. The CDR3 loop reads CASSSAPGLNTNGELFF. The CDR3, as DNA: TGTGCCAGCAGTTCGGCCCCGGGACTCAATACAAACGGGGAGCTGTTTTTT.

This chain connects TRBV15 to TRBJ1-1, with D possibly matching TRBD1 (6 bases). This CDR3 is 13 amino acids long. Germline-derived CDR1 and CDR2 are LNHNV and YYDKDF (reference sequence). Trimming cost V 3 bases and J 7 bases, with 12 bases left between them. The chain's CDR3 is CATSRVGQLEAFF. CDR3 in DNA: TGTGCCACCAGCAGGGTCGGACAGCTTGAAGCTTTCTTT.

The chain uses TRBV19 and TRBJ2-7, with 10 bases that match TRBD1. Germline V gene data show CDR1 as LNHDA and CDR2 as SQIVND (reference sequence). The CDR3 loop spans 16 amino acids. Unmatched junction bases numbered 10, after V lost 6 bases and J lost 2 bases. The DNA of the CDR3 is TGTGCCAGTAGCCGCCTTCCGGGACAGGGGCCCTACGAGCAGTACTTC. Translation gives CASSRLPGQGPYEQYF.

This chain links TRBV19 with TRBJ1-2; possibly TRBD1 for D (6 bases). Germline CDR1 LNHDA, CDR2 SQIVND (reference sequence). V gave up 4 bases and J gave up 7 bases, with 25 bases separating them. There are 17 residues in the CDR3. The CDR3 loop is CASSTRGPDSWEFGYTF. CDR3 in DNA: TGTGCCAGTAGTACGAGGGGACCGGACAGCTGGGAGTTTGGCTACACCTTC.

A word on this clone: Other DNA sequences in the same sample also yield this CDR3. V is TRBV13 and J is TRBJ2-7, with 7 bases lining up with TRBD1. Losses at the gene ends were 2 bases for V and 2 bases for J; bases not matched to a gene: 3. The CDR3 loop spans 14 amino acids. Germline V CDR1 and CDR2: PRHDT, FYEKMQ (reference sequence). The CDR3 reads CASSLRQGPYEQYF. CDR3 DNA: TGTGCCAGCAGCTTAAGACAGGGCCCCTACGAGCAGTACTTC.

J is TRBJ2-1 and V is TRBV7-2; 12 bases align to TRBD2. V trimming: 1 base; J trimming: 0 bases; junction bases outside the gene matches: 4. The CDR3 runs 18 residues. CDR1 and CDR2 (germline): SGHTA, FQGNSA. The CDR3 nucleotides read TGTGCCAGCAGCTTAGTATGGACTAGCGGGACCTCCTACAATGAGCAGTTCTTC. Translation gives CASSLVWTSGTSYNEQFF. Filled out from reference TRBV7-2 and TRBJ2-1, the complete variable domain reads GAGVSQSPSNKVTEKGKDVELRCDPISGHTALYWYRQSLGQGLEFLIYFQGNSAPDKSGLPSDRFSAERTGGSVSTLTIQRTQQEDSAVYLCASSLVWTSGTSYNEQFFGPGTRLTVL.

Concerning this clone: The junction departs from the called germline gene at one end, perhaps through a read error. The chain recombines TRBV5-1 with TRBJ2-3; TRBD2 matches at 8 bases. Per the germline V gene, CDR1 is SGHRS and CDR2 is YFSETQ. This CDR3 is built from 17 residues. The CDR3 here is CASRLDFWAGGLDTQYF. The CDR3, as DNA: TGCGCCAGCAGGTTGGACTTCTGGGCGGGAGGATTAGATACGCAGTATTTT. Supplemented by reference TRBV5-1 and TRBJ2-3, the full variable domain reads KAGVTQTPRYLIKTRGQQVTLSCSPISGHRSVSWYQQTPGQGLQFLFEYFSETQRNKGNFPGRFSGRQFSNSRSEMNVSTLELGDSALYLCASRLDFWAGGLDTQYFGPGTRLTVL.